This T cell receptor beta chain was retrieved from a study of T-cell memory formation after mild COVID-19. There are many counts of this clonotype. This CDR3 has 13 amino acids. V lost 4 bases and J 4 bases, leaving 10 bases between the germline ends. TCRdb processed the 5' RACE reads anew with MiXCR; each CDR3 protein has one entry. The sample records 90,000 to 120,000 distinct CDR3 sequences, over 13% being singletons. The clonotype comes from a man between 18 and 35 years old who had mild COVID-19 (a few samples of this study predate the infection). Cell type and time point are not known. J is TRBJ1-2 and V is TRBV12-3 or TRBV12-4; a weak D match, TRBD1 (5 bases). Material: PBMCs or a T cell subset sorted from them (not recorded which). The CDR3 DNA reads TGTGCCAGCAGTTGGGGGGATGGCTATGGCTACACCTTC. Its protein product is CASSWGDGYGYTF.